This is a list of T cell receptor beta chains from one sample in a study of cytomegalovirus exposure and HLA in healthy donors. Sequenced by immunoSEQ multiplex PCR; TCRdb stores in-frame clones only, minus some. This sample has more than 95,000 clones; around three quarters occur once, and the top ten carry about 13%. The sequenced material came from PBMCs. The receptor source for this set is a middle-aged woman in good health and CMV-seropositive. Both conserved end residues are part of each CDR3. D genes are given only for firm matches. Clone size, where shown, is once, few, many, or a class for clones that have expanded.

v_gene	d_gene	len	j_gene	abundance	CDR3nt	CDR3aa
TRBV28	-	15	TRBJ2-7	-	TGTGCCAGCAGTTTGGGGGGACGGATGACCTACGAGCAGTACTTC	CASSLGGRMTYEQYF
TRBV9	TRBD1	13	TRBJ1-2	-	TGTGCCAGCAGCGTGACAGGGACCTATGGCTACACCTTC	CASSVTGTYGYTF
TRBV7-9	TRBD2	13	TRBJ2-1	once	TGTGCCACCACCCGAGGGACTAGCAATGAGCAGTTCTTC	CATTRGTSNEQFF
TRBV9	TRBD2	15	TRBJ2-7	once	TGTGCCAGCAGCGTAGGACTAGCGGAGTCCTACGAGCAGTACTTC	CASSVGLAESYEQYF
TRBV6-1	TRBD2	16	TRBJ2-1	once	TGTGCCAGCAGTGAAGCGTATAGCGGGACCTACAATGAGCAGTTCTTC	CASSEAYSGTYNEQFF
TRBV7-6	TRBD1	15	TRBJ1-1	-	TGTGCCAGCAGCCCAGGGGGACAGGGGAACGCTGAAGCTTTCTTT	CASSPGGQGNAEAFF
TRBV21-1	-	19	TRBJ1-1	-	TGTGCCAGCAGCAAAGTAGAGGACAGGGGGACGTATGTGAACACTGAAGCTTTCTTT	CASSKVEDRGTYVNTEAFF
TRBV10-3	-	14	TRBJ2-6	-	TGTGCCATTGGGAGTCGTTCTGGGGCCAACGTCCTGACTTTC	CAIGSRSGANVLTF
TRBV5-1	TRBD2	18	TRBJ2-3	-	TGCGCCAGCAGTAGGGGGCCTGCTAGCGGGATTAGCACAGATACGCAGTATTTT	CASSRGPASGISTDTQYF
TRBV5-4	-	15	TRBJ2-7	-	TGTGCCAGCAGCTTGAGGAGGGGTTCAGAATACGAGCAGTACTTC	CASSLRRGSEYEQYF
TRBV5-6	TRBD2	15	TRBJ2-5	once	TGTGCCAGCAGGCCACTCGGGACTAGCGAAAAGACCCAGTACTTC	CASRPLGTSEKTQYF
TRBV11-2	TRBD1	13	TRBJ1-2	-	TGTGCCAGCAGCTTTAACAGGGGTTATGGCTACACCTTC	CASSFNRGYGYTF
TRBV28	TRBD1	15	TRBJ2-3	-	TGTGCCAGCAGTAGGGACAGGATTAGCACAGATACGCAGTATTTT	CASSRDRISTDTQYF
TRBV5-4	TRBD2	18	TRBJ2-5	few	TGTGCCAGCAGCTTGGCCCTCAGGACTAGCGCCCACGGGGAGACCCAGTACTTC	CASSLALRTSAHGETQYF
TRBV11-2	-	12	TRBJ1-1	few	TGTGCCAGCAGCTTAGTCAGGACTGAAGCTTTCTTT	CASSLVRTEAFF
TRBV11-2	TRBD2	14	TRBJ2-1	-	TGTGCCAGCAGCCAAAGGACTAGCGGCAATGAGCAGTTCTTC	CASSQRTSGNEQFF
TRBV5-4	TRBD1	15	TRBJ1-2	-	TGTGCCAGCAGCCAATCGACAGGGGTATGGTATGGCTACACCTTC	CASSQSTGVWYGYTF
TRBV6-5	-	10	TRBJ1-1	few	TGTGCCAGCAGGGGAGGTGAAGCTTTCTTT	CASRGGEAFF
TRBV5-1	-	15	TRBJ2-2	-	TGCGCCAGCAGCTTGGCCGGGGGAAACACCGGGGAGCTGTTTTTT	CASSLAGGNTGELFF
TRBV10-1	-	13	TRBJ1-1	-	TGCGCCAGCAGTGACAGGCCGAACACTGAAGCTTTCTTT	CASSDRPNTEAFF
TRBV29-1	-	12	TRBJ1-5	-	TGCAGCGTTCAAAGGGGTGATCAGCCCCAGCATTTT	CSVQRGDQPQHF
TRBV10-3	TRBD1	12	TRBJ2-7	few	TGTGCCACCCGGCGAGGGGGCAACGAGCAGTACTTC	CATRRGGNEQYF
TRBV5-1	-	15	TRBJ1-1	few	TGCGCCAGCAGCTTAGGGACAAGGGGAAACACTGAAGCTTTCTTT	CASSLGTRGNTEAFF
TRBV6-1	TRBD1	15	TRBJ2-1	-	TGTGCCAGCATCAGACCGGGACAGGGGGCTAGTGAGCAGTTCTTC	CASIRPGQGASEQFF
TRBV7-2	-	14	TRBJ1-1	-	TGTGCCAGCAGCTTAGACTGGGCAGGGGCTGAAGCTTTCTTT	CASSLDWAGAEAFF
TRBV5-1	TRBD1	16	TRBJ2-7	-	TGCGCCAGCAGCCCCCCACTGGGGACAGGGGACCACGAGCAGTACTTC	CASSPPLGTGDHEQYF
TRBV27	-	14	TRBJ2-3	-	TGTGCCAGCAGTGAGCACAGTATCACAGATACGCAGTATTTT	CASSEHSITDTQYF
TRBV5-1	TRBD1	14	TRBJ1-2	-	TGCGCCAGCAGCTTACAGGGGGCGGGATATGGCTACACCTTC	CASSLQGAGYGYTF
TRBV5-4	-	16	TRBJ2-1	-	TGTGCCAGCAGCCACCCGAAAGGGGACTCCTACAATGAGCAGTTCTTC	CASSHPKGDSYNEQFF
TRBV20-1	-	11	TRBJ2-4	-	TGCAGTGCTGCCCCGGGGGACATTCAGTACTTC	CSAAPGDIQYF
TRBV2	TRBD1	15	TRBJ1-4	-	TGTGCCAGCAGAGACAGGGGGCGAAATAATGAAAAACTGTTTTTT	CASRDRGRNNEKLFF
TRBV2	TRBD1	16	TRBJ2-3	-	TGTGCCAGCAGTACCCTACAGGGGGGCGGCACAGATACGCAGTATTTT	CASSTLQGGGTDTQYF
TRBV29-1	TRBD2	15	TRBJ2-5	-	TGCAGCGTTGAAGAGGGGGCGGGAGGGAAAGAGACCCAGTACTTC	CSVEEGAGGKETQYF
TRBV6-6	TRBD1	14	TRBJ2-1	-	TGTGCCAGCATTGCCGTGGACAGGGGCAATGAGCGGTTCTTC	CASIAVDRGNERFF
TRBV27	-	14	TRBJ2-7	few	TGTGCCAGCAGTTTTTTCTCAGGGGTTGACGAGCAGTACTTC	CASSFFSGVDEQYF
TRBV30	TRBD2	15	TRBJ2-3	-	TGTGCCTGGAGTCCGATACGGGGGGGGAAAGATACGCAGTATTTT	CAWSPIRGGKDTQYF
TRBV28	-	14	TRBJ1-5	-	TGTGCCAGCGAGGAAGGAGACTCCAATCAGCCCCAGCATTTT	CASEEGDSNQPQHF
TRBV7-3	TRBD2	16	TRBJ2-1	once	TGTGCCAGCAGCGGGACTAGCGGGAGGGCCTCAAATGAGCAGTTCTTC	CASSGTSGRASNEQFF
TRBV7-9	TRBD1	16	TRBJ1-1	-	TGTGCCAGCAGCTTAACCCAGGGGGCGCGGTCCACTGAAGCTTTCTTT	CASSLTQGARSTEAFF
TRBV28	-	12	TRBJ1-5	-	TGTGCCATCAGTGGAGGTCCCAGGCCCCAGCATTTT	CAISGGPRPQHF
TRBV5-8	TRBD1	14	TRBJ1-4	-	TGTGCCAGCAGCCCGGACAGGCCTAATGAAAAACTGTTTTTT	CASSPDRPNEKLFF
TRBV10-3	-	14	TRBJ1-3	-	TGTGCCGCACACGGTTGGAGCTCTGGAAACACCATATATTTT	CAAHGWSSGNTIYF
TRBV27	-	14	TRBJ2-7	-	TGTGCCAGCAGTGGGAGACCGCTCTTATACGAGCAGTACTTC	CASSGRPLLYEQYF
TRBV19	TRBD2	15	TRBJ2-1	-	TGTGCCAGTAGTCCGCCGGGGGGAAGGTACAATGAGCAGTTCTTC	CASSPPGGRYNEQFF
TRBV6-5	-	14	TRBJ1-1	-	TGTGCCAGCACAATAGGGAAGGGGATAGCTGAAGCTTTCTTT	CASTIGKGIAEAFF
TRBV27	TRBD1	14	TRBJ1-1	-	TGTGCCAGCAGTAGGGGGACAGGGGGATTTGGAGCTTTCTTT	CASSRGTGGFGAFF
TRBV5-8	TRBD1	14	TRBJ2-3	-	TGTGCCAGCAGCTGGGGGACAGCGCAAGATACGCAGTATTTT	CASSWGTAQDTQYF
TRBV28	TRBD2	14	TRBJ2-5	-	TGTGCCAGCGTCAAGGGACTAGGCGGAGAGACCCAGTACTTC	CASVKGLGGETQYF
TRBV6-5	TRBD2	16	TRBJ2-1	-	TGTGCCAGCAGTTACTCGAACTGGGGGGGATACAATGAGCAGTTCTTC	CASSYSNWGGYNEQFF
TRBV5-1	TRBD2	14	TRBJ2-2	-	TGCGCCAGCAGCTTAAGCGGGAACGCCGGGGAGCTGTTTTTT	CASSLSGNAGELFF